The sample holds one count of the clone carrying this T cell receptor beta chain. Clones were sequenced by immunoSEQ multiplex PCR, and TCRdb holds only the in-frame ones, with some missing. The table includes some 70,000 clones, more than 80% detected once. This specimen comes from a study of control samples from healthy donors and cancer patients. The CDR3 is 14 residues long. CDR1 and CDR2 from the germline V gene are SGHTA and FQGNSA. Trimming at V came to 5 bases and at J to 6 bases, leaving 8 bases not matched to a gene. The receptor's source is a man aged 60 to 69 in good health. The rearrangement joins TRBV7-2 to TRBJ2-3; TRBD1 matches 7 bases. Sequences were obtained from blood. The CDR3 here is CASSPGQASDTQYF. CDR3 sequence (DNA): TGTGCCAGCAGCCCCGGACAGGCGTCGGATACGCAGTATTTT.